This TCR beta chain is from a study of blood T cell repertoires in COVID-19. For the study at large: COVID-19 samples, acute and convalescent, were from the United States, Italy and Spain. Sample material is recorded as cDNA or gDNA derived from T cells, B-cell-depleted T cells, or PBMCs.

Adults between roughly 18 and 90 years of age took part from about 24 US areas. Per the original data handling: The assay estimated nucleated cells by amplifying reference gene primers. The method was immunoSEQ multiplex PCR; TCRdb's version includes in-frame clones alone and lacks a portion of them. The V and J calls and clone size come from that table; D and trimming were worked out from the DNA. The sample records fewer than 400,000 clones, about nine tenths being singletons. This clone was picked up a small number of times. Germline V lookup: CDR1 SGHKS, CDR2 YYEKEE (reference sequence). The CDR3 length is 14 residues. Trimming took off 7 bases at V and 10 bases at J, with 18 bases between the two ends.

Specimen: PBMCs or T cells enriched from blood (not recorded which). The rearrangement uses TRBV5-5 and TRBJ1-6, with unresolved D. The TCR originated in a woman under 30 who had recovered from COVID-19. The CDR3 nucleotides read TGTGCCAGCTTCCACGGAACGTCGGGGTCACCCCTCCACTTT. Its translation: CASFHGTSGSPLHF.